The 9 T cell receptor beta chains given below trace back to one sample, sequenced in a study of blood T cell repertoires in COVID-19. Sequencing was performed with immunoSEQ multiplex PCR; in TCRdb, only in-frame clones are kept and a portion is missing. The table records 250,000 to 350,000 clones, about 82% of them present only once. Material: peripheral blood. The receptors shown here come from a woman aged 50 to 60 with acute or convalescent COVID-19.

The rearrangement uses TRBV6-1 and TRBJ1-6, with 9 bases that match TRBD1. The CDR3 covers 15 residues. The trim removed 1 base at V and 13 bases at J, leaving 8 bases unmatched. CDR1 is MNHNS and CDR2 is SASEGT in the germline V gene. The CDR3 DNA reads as TGTGCCAGCAGTGAAGGGGACAGGGTGGTTGTCCCCCTCCACTTT. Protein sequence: CASSEGDRVVVPLHF.

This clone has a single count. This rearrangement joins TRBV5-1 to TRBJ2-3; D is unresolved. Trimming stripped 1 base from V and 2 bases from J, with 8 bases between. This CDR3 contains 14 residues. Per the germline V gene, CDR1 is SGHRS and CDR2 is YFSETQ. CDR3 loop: CASSLQTYTDTQYF. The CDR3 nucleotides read TGCGCCAGCAGCTTGCAGACTTACACAGATACGCAGTATTTT. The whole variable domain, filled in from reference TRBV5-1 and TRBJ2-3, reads KAGVTQTPRYLIKTRGQQVTLSCSPISGHRSVSWYQQTPGQGLQFLFEYFSETQRNKGNFPGRFSGRQFSNSRSEMNVSTLELGDSALYLCASSLQTYTDTQYFGPGTRLTVL.

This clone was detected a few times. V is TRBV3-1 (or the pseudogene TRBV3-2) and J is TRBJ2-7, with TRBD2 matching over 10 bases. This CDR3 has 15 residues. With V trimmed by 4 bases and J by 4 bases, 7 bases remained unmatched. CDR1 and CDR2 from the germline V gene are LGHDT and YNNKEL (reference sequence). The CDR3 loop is CASSLRTSGDYEQYF. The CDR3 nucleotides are TGTGCCAGCAGCCTTAGGACTAGCGGAGATTACGAGCAGTACTTC.

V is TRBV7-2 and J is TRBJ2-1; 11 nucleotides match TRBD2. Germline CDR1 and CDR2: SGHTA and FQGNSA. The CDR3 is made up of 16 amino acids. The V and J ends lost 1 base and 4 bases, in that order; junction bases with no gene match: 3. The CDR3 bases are TGTGCCAGCAGCTTAGACGGGACTAGCGGATACAATGAGCAGTTCTTC. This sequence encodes CASSLDGTSGYNEQFF.

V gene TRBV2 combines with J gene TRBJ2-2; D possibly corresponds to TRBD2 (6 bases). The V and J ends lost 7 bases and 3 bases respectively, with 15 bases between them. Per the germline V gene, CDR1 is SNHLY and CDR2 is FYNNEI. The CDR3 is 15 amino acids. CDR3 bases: TGTGCCAGCATGGGGAAAAGCGGGTACACCGGGGAGCTGTTTTTT. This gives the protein CASMGKSGYTGELFF.

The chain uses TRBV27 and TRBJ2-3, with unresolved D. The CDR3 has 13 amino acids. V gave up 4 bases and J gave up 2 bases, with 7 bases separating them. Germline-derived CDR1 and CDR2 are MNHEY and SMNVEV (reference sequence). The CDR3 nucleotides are TGTGCCAGCAGTTACAGTTCCACAGATACGCAGTATTTT. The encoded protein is CASSYSSTDTQYF.

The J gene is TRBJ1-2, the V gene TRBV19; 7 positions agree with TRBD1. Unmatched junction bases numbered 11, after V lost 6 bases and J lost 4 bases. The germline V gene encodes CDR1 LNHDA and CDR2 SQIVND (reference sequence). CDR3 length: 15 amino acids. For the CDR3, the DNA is TGTGCCAGTAGCTTCACAGGGGCGGAAGGCTATGGCTACACCTTC. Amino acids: CASSFTGAEGYGYTF.

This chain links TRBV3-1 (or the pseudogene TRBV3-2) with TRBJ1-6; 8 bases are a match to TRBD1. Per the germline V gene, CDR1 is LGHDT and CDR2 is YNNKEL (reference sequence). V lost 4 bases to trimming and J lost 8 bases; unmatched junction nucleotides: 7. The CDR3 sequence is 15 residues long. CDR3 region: CASSLWTGQDSPLHF. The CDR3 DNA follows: TGTGCCAGCAGCCTCTGGACAGGGCAGGATTCACCCCTCCACTTT.

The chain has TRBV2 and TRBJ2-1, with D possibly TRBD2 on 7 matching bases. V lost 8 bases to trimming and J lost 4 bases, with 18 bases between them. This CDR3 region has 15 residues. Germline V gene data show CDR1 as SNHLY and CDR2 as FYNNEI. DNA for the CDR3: TGTGCCAGCGTGGACCAAGCGGGGACATACAATGAGCAGTTCTTC. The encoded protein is CASVDQAGTYNEQFF.